The 10 T cell receptor beta chains listed next were all sequenced from one sample in a study of a mutant IDH1 vaccine in newly diagnosed glioma (dated by TCRdb to the early 2020s). The intended sense of this specimen's time point label: week 5, during vaccination. Each vaccine dose, consisting of 300 ug of a 20-mer mutant IDH1 peptide in Montanide, was administered subcutaneously with topical imiquimod. Receptor libraries were prepared by the immunoSEQ multiplex PCR assay. Here the immuneACCESS table is served through TCRdb, limited to in-frame sequences with V and J called. Missing clones are a known gap in these copies; in checked studies unresolved V genes cover under half, and the rest lacks a known reason. This sample is represented by 53,000 or so clones; roughly 78% of them were singletons. Of the sample, roughly 5% is held by the ten largest clones. Antigen specificity for these receptors is unknown.

Sequencing used PBMCs, obtained from a glioma patient whose treatment included an IDH1 peptide vaccine. The receptors were gathered from a man aged 50-59 years with glioma.

The chain joins TRBV7-3 to TRBJ2-3, with TRBD2 as a possible D gene (6 bases). The CDR3 sequence is 16 residues long. Germline assignment: CDR1 SGHTA and CDR2 FQGTGA. The germline V and J ends were trimmed by 0 bases and 2 bases, with 12 bases remaining between them. This CDR3 reads CASSLTGGYPTDTQYF. CDR3 in DNA: TGTGCCAGCAGCTTAACTGGGGGGTACCCCACAGATACGCAGTATTTT.

CDR3 sequence reads: CASSPRDRTNYGYTF. CDR3 bases: TGTGCCAGCAGCCCCCGGGACAGGACAAACTATGGCTACACCTTC. The J gene is TRBJ1-2, the V gene TRBV13; 8 bases map to TRBD1. In germline, CDR1 is PRHDT, CDR2 FYEKMQ (reference sequence). Trimming at V came to 5 bases and at J to 2 bases, leaving 7 bases not matched to a gene. CDR3 size: 15 residues.

The chain recombines TRBV15 with TRBJ1-2; D is undetermined. V was cut by 0 bases and J by 1 base, with 9 bases left in between. Germline values: CDR1 LNHNV, CDR2 YYDKDF (reference sequence). The length of the CDR3 is 15 residues. CDR3 bases: TGTGCCACCAGCAGAGACTTGGCCGTTAACTATGGCTACACCTTC. Translating gives CATSRDLAVNYGYTF. Full variable domain (outside the CDR3, taken from reference TRBV15 and TRBJ1-2): DAMVIQNPRYQVTQFGKPVTLSCSQTLNHNVMYWYQQKSSQAPKLLFHYYDKDFNNEADTPDNFQSRRPNTSFCFLDIRSPGLGDTAMYLCATSRDLAVNYGYTFGSGTRLTVV.

The chain carries TRBV5-5 and TRBJ2-2, with no clear D. This CDR3 is built from 14 residues. The V end was cut by 5 bases, the J end by 1 base, with 9 bases between. Germline CDR1 reads SGHKS; CDR2 reads YYEKEE (reference sequence). As DNA, the CDR3 is TGTGCCAGCAGTAAGGACGGGAACACCGGGGAGCTGTTTTTT. It codes for CASSKDGNTGELFF.

CDR3 nucleotide sequence: TGCGCCAGCAGCCAAGTCGGGGTGAACACCGGGGAGCTGTTTTTT. Translation: CASSQVGVNTGELFF. The V gene is TRBV4-3, the J gene TRBJ2-2, with D perhaps matching TRBD2 (5 bases). The CDR3 is made up of 15 amino acids. The V gene's germline CDR1 is LGHNA and CDR2 YSLEER. V was trimmed by 1 base and J by 1 base, leaving 7 bases between them.

The V and J genes are TRBV7-8 and TRBJ1-4, with D perhaps TRBD1 (5 bases). V lost 4 bases and J lost 7, with 16 bases in between. Germline loops: CDR1 SGHVS, CDR2 FQNEAQ. The CDR3 has 15 amino acids. The CDR3 loop is CASSSWAGRTEKLFF. The CDR3 DNA is TGTGCCAGCAGCTCCTGGGCAGGGAGGACTGAAAAACTGTTTTTT.

The genes are TRBV9 and TRBJ2-7; possible D gene TRBD1, 6 bases. Trimming pared 4 bases from V and 0 bases from J, leaving 8 bases between. Germline assignment: CDR1 SGDLS and CDR2 YYNGEE. The CDR3 covers 13 residues. The CDR3 bases are TGTGCCAGCAGCCAGGGGAGCTCCTACGAGCAGTACTTC. The encoded protein is CASSQGSSYEQYF.

This chain joins TRBV5-1 and TRBJ2-5; 9 nucleotides match TRBD1. CDR3 length: 15 residues. The trim removed 4 bases at V and 5 bases at J, leaving 9 bases unmatched. Germline V gene lookup returns CDR1 SGHRS and CDR2 YFSETQ. The CDR3: CASSPYTGGGETQYF. The CDR3 DNA is TGCGCCAGCAGCCCCTATACAGGGGGCGGGGAGACCCAGTACTTC.

The rearrangement uses TRBV7-2 and TRBJ2-1, with no clear D. Germline CDR1 is SGHTA and CDR2 is FQGNSA. The CDR3 has 14 residues. V lost 9 bases and J 4 bases, leaving 16 bases between the germline ends. CDR3 DNA: TGTGCCAGTGTTATCGACTCCTTTTACAATGAGCAGTTCTTC. Its translation: CASVIDSFYNEQFF.

The rearrangement uses TRBV6-1 and TRBJ1-2; possible D gene TRBD1, 5 bases. Between the trimmed V and J ends, which lost 9 bases and 2 bases, there was a span of 16 bases. Germline lookup yields CDR1 MNHNS and CDR2 SASEGT. CDR3 length equals 14 residues. The CDR3 nucleotides read TGTGCCAGTGCTACGGGACTCCCGAACTATGGCTACACCTTC. It encodes CASATGLPNYGYTF.